The 32 T cell receptor beta chains below were found in one sample sequenced in a study of blood T cell repertoires in COVID-19. Data came from immunoSEQ multiplex PCR; TCRdb stores just in-frame clones and leaves some out. The data show around 15,000 clones, 82% seen once. The specimen was peripheral blood. The receptor set was obtained from an elderly man with active COVID-19.

The chain has TRBV2 and TRBJ2-1, with D unresolved. The CDR3 totals 12 residues. V gave up 4 bases and J gave up 10 bases, with 11 bases separating them. Germline-derived CDR1 and CDR2 are SNHLY and FYNNEI. CDR3 bases: TGTGCCAGCAGTGCGAACAAACGCGAGCAGTTCTTC. The encoded protein is CASSANKREQFF.

This chain's CDR3 is CASSPGTGVNTEAFF. In DNA, the CDR3 is TGCGCCAGCAGCCCCGGGACAGGGGTCAACACTGAAGCTTTCTTT. The chain has TRBV5-1 and TRBJ1-1; 10 positions agree with TRBD1. The CDR3 spans 15 residues. Germline values: CDR1 SGHRS, CDR2 YFSETQ. V shed 4 bases and J 2 bases; nucleotides not matched to a gene: 5.

This clone appeared a few times. This sequence joins TRBV21-1 and TRBJ2-7; TRBD2 is taken as the D call from the table, unchecked against the DNA. TRBV21-1 is classified as a pseudogene. The CDR3 has 19 residues. The CDR3 bases are TGTGCCAGCAGCAAAGTCGACAGGTTTATAGCGGGGAAGGTTTACGAGCAGTACTTC. Protein sequence: CASSKVDRFIAGKVYEQYF.

CDR3 sequence (DNA): TGCGCCAGCAGCCGAGGGACAGGGGGTTCCTACGAGCAGTACTTC. Protein product: CASSRGTGGSYEQYF. The chain joins TRBV5-1 to TRBJ2-7; 11 positions match TRBD1. V was clipped by 4 bases and J by 1 base; unmatched bases: 4. This CDR3 contains 15 residues. Germline values: CDR1 SGHRS, CDR2 YFSETQ.

The V and J genes are TRBV7-8 and TRBJ2-3; perhaps TRBD2 as D (6 bases). The V gene's germline CDR1 is SGHVS and CDR2 FQNEAQ. CDR3 length: 16 amino acids. V was cut by 5 bases and J by 0 bases, with 15 bases left in between. CDR3 coding DNA: TGTGCCAGCAGCAGAGGAGCGGGTACTAGCACAGATACGCAGTATTTT. Protein product: CASSRGAGTSTDTQYF.

The chain carries TRBV28 and TRBJ2-3; D is perhaps TRBD1 (8 bases). The CDR3 loop spans 14 amino acids. The ends were cut back, 5 bases at V and 8 bases at J, with 17 bases in the middle. From germline, CDR1 is MDHEN and CDR2 SYDVKM. The CDR3 reads CASSPHTGGGTQYF. CDR3 bases: TGTGCCAGCAGTCCTCATACAGGGGGGGGTACGCAGTATTTT.

V gene TRBV7-2 combines with J gene TRBJ1-2, with D perhaps TRBD1 (5 bases). The V gene's germline CDR1 is SGHTA and CDR2 FQGNSA. The length of the CDR3 is 15 residues. Deletions cut 0 bases from V and 6 bases from J, with 14 bases between. CDR3 amino acids: CASSLAGGAVHGYTF. The CDR3 nucleotides read TGTGCCAGCAGCTTAGCAGGAGGGGCGGTGCATGGCTACACCTTC.

Here the CDR3 DNA reads TGTGCCAGCAGTTCGGGCGGGGGAAGTAATGAAAAACTGTTTTTT. Translation gives CASSSGGGSNEKLFF. The chain is built from TRBV28 and TRBJ1-4; D is perhaps TRBD1 (5 bases). Trimming took 4 bases from V and 4 from J, leaving 13 bases between them. The CDR3 runs 15 residues. Germline lookup yields CDR1 MDHEN and CDR2 SYDVKM.

This chain joins TRBV3-1 (or the pseudogene TRBV3-2) and TRBJ2-7; 12 bases map to TRBD2. The CDR3 is 24 residues long. Per the germline V gene, CDR1 is LGHDT and CDR2 is YNNKEL (reference sequence). With 3 bases clipped from V and 7 bases from J, the junction kept 34 bases outside the gene matches. For the CDR3, the DNA is TGTGCCAGCAGCCACGCATCTAGCGGGAGGGCCCCATCTTCTACTCGAATTTACGAGGAGGAGCAGTACTTC. Protein sequence: CASSHASSGRAPSSTRIYEEEQYF.

The J gene is TRBJ2-1, the V gene TRBV6-5; possible D gene TRBD1, 5 bases. The CDR3 sequence is 13 residues long. Trimming pared 6 bases from V and 7 bases from J, leaving 13 bases between. Germline V gene data show CDR1 as MNHEY and CDR2 as SVGAGI. The CDR3 bases are TGTGCCAGCAGAGAGACAGATGCTAATGAGCAGTTCTTC. Encoded protein: CASRETDANEQFF.

This clone has a handful of counts. The chain couples TRBV3-1 (or the pseudogene TRBV3-2) to TRBJ1-2, with D possibly being TRBD1 (5 bases). This CDR3 has 15 amino acids. The germline gives CDR1 LGHDT, CDR2 YNNKEL (reference sequence). The germline V and J ends were trimmed by 0 bases and 4 bases, with 12 bases remaining between them. CDR3 in amino acids: CASSQEVQGLYGYTF. In DNA form, the CDR3 reads TGTGCCAGCAGCCAAGAGGTGCAGGGCCTCTATGGCTACACCTTC.

J is TRBJ2-7 and V is TRBV3-1 (or the pseudogene TRBV3-2); 14 nucleotides align to TRBD2. J lost 9 bases, V lost 4 bases, and 5 bases had no gene match. This CDR3 contains 14 residues. In germline, CDR1 is LGHDT, CDR2 YNNKEL (reference sequence). The CDR3 DNA sequence: TGTGCCAGCAGCCGCGGACTAGCGGGAGGTACGCAGTACTTC. Translated: CASSRGLAGGTQYF.

The chain joins TRBV10-3 to TRBJ2-3; D is unresolved. The V gene's germline CDR1 is ENHRY and CDR2 SYGVKD. The CDR3 contains 13 residues. The ends were cut back, 5 bases at V and 5 bases at J, with 11 bases in the middle. CDR3 DNA sequence: TGTGCCATCAGTATGAGGCCGAAAGATACGCAGTATTTT. Its translation is CAISMRPKDTQYF.

J is TRBJ2-5 and V is TRBV20-1, with 13 bases identical to TRBD2. CDR1 is DFQATT and CDR2 is SNEGSKA in the germline V gene (reference sequence). The CDR3 runs 14 residues. The junction had 5 bases not matched to a gene; V was cut back by 6 bases and J by 4 bases. CDR3 sequence: CSASTSGRVETQYF. In DNA form, the CDR3 reads TGCAGTGCCAGTACTAGCGGGAGGGTAGAGACCCAGTACTTC.

This clone occurred once. The chain links TRBV7-9 to TRBJ2-7, with 9 positions matching TRBD1. The CDR3 has 16 amino acids. Germline trimming cut 4 bases from V and 3 bases from J; bases unmatched to any gene: 10. The germline gives CDR1 SEHNR, CDR2 FQNEAQ (reference sequence). In nucleotides, the CDR3 is TGTGCCAGCAGCTCTTCCCGGACAGGGGACAGCTACGAGCAGTACTTC. It yields the protein CASSSSRTGDSYEQYF.

The chain joins TRBV29-1 to TRBJ1-2, with 8 nucleotides matching TRBD1. In germline, CDR1 is SQVTM, CDR2 ANQGSEA. The CDR3 contains 15 residues. With V trimmed by 3 bases and J by 7 bases, 13 bases remained unmatched. The CDR3 region is CSVDRLTGQVVGYTF. The CDR3 nucleotides read TGCAGCGTTGACCGTTTAACGGGACAGGTGGTTGGCTACACCTTC.

The chain is built from TRBV28 and TRBJ1-6; possible D gene TRBD1, 6 bases. Germline V gene lookup returns CDR1 MDHEN and CDR2 SYDVKM. V was shortened by 5 bases and J by 5 bases, with 13 bases between the two germline ends. The CDR3 is 15 amino acids. The DNA of the CDR3 is TGTGCCAGCAGTCTACAGGGTTATCATAATTCACCCCTCCACTTT. Protein sequence: CASSLQGYHNSPLHF.

The J gene is TRBJ1-5, the V gene TRBV4-2; 8 bases line up with TRBD1. This CDR3 comprises 15 residues. Germline V gene sequence: CDR1 LGHNA, CDR2 YNFKEQ. Trimming took 3 bases from V and 5 from J; bases not matched to a gene: 6. The CDR3 DNA reads as TGTGCCAGCAGCCAGTTCGCGACAGGGGATCAGCCCCAGCATTTT. This codes for CASSQFATGDQPQHF.

This clone has just one count. This chain connects TRBV18 to TRBJ2-1; tentative D call: TRBD1 (8 bases). Germline CDR1 is KGHSH and CDR2 is LQKENI. Trimming took off 4 bases at V and 9 bases at J, with 22 bases between the two ends. The CDR3 has 16 amino acids. CDR3 protein: CASSQPTGEGRGEQFF. The CDR3 region has the DNA TGTGCCAGCTCACAACCGACAGGGGAGGGTAGGGGTGAGCAGTTCTTC.

V gene TRBV10-3 combines with J gene TRBJ2-7, with a weak D call TRBD2 (7 bases). V lost 2 bases, J lost 4 bases, and 15 bases lay in between. The germline V gene has CDR1 ENHRY and CDR2 SYGVKD. CDR3 length: 15 residues. Here the CDR3 DNA reads TGTGCCATCAGTGAGGGGGGCGGGAGCTTATACGAGCAGTACTTC. Translation: CAISEGGGSLYEQYF.

This clone is a singleton in its sample. The chain carries TRBV5-1 and TRBJ2-7; 7 positions agree with TRBD2. This CDR3 has 15 amino acids. Germline V gives CDR1 SGHRS, CDR2 YFSETQ. V lost 4 bases, J lost 2 bases, and 9 bases stayed unmatched. CDR3 in DNA: TGCGCCAGCAGCCCAATGAGCGGGACTACCTACGAGCAGTACTTC. Its translation: CASSPMSGTTYEQYF.

The rearrangement joins TRBV6-4 to TRBJ1-5; perhaps TRBD1 as D (6 bases). Trimming removed 4 bases from V and 1 base from J, with 14 bases in between. In germline, CDR1 is MRHNA, CDR2 SNTAGT. This CDR3 comprises 16 residues. The CDR3 loop reads CASSGQGLGSNQPQHF. The CDR3 DNA reads as TGTGCCAGCAGTGGGCAGGGGCTGGGAAGCAATCAGCCCCAGCATTTT.

The rearrangement uses TRBV5-1 and TRBJ2-1; the match to TRBD1 covers 8 bases. CDR1 and CDR2 (germline): SGHRS, YFSETQ. V was clipped by 0 bases and J by 3 bases; unmatched bases: 2. The CDR3 contains 15 residues. In nucleotides, the CDR3 is TGCGCCAGCAGCTTGGGAGGGACAGGCTACAATGAGCAGTTCTTC. Protein: CASSLGGTGYNEQFF.

The chain has TRBV11-2 and TRBJ2-3; 8 nucleotides align to TRBD1. Trimming cost V 2 bases and J 3 bases; bases outside gene matches: 4. The V gene's germline CDR1 is SGHAT and CDR2 FQNNGV. The CDR3 covers 15 residues. CDR3: CASSLRTGITDTQYF. For the CDR3, the DNA is TGTGCCAGCAGCTTAAGGACAGGGATAACAGATACGCAGTATTTT.

The CDR3: CASGLRPGEQYF. CDR3 sequence (DNA): TGTGCCAGCGGTCTGCGGCCGGGTGAGCAGTACTTC. J is TRBJ2-7 and V is TRBV2; D gene uncertain. V gave up 8 bases and J gave up 7 bases, with 15 bases separating them. The germline V gene encodes CDR1 SNHLY and CDR2 FYNNEI. The CDR3 has 12 residues.

The chain has TRBV11-1 and TRBJ2-1; 9 bases align to TRBD1. Looked up from germline, CDR1 is SGHAT and CDR2 is FQDESV (reference sequence). The CDR3 is 15 residues long. Trimming at V came to 5 bases and at J to 9 bases, leaving 11 bases not matched to a gene. DNA for the CDR3: TGTGCCAGCAGCCCCTTCAAGGACAGGGGTGGTGAGCAGTTCTTC. It encodes CASSPFKDRGGEQFF.

This chain links TRBV7-9 with TRBJ1-2, with 8 bases matching TRBD1. This CDR3 spans 14 amino acids. With 1 base clipped from V and 8 bases from J, the junction kept 6 bases outside the gene matches. CDR1 SEHNR and CDR2 FQNEAQ come from the germline V gene (reference sequence). The chain's CDR3 is CASSLVDRVGGYTF. DNA of the CDR3: TGTGCCAGCAGCTTAGTGGACAGGGTAGGCGGCTACACCTTC.

V is TRBV5-8 and J is TRBJ2-3; TRBD2 matches at 9 bases. This CDR3 has 15 amino acids. Germline CDR1 reads SGHTS; CDR2 reads YDEGEE. The V and J ends lost 5 bases and 2 bases, in that order; junction bases with no gene match: 6. The CDR3 spells CASSSGLASTDTQYF. In DNA form, the CDR3 reads TGTGCCAGCAGTTCCGGACTAGCGTCCACAGATACGCAGTATTTT.

This sequence joins TRBV7-2 and TRBJ2-3, with 14 bases matching TRBD2. Germline CDR1 is SGHTA and CDR2 is FQGNSA. The trim removed 5 bases at V and 1 base at J, leaving 5 bases unmatched. The CDR3 runs to 17 residues. DNA for the CDR3: TGTGCCAGCAGCCCTCCGGGACTAGCGGGGGGCACAGATACGCAGTATTTT. Its protein is CASSPPGLAGGTDTQYF. Based on the CDR3 plus reference TRBV7-2 and TRBJ2-3, the full variable domain is GAGVSQSPSNKVTEKGKDVELRCDPISGHTALYWYRQSLGQGLEFLIYFQGNSAPDKSGLPSDRFSAERTGGSVSTLTIQRTQQEDSAVYLCASSPPGLAGGTDTQYFGPGTRLTVL.

The chain is built from TRBV14 and TRBJ1-6; D gene unclear. The CDR3 consists of 15 residues. Trimming shortened V by 0 bases and J by 7 bases, and 10 bases separated the two germline ends. The V gene's germline CDR1 is SGHDN and CDR2 FVKESK. The DNA for the CDR3 is TGTGCCAGCAGCCAAGATCCGTGGAGAAATTCACCCCTCCACTTT. The encoded protein is CASSQDPWRNSPLHF.

This rearrangement joins TRBV24-1 to TRBJ2-1; 14 bases fit TRBD2. Trimming took 5 bases from V and 0 from J; bases not matched to a gene: 11. CDR1 is KGHDR and CDR2 is SFDVKD in the germline V gene. The CDR3 spans 20 residues. DNA for the CDR3: TGTGCCACCAGTGTTGGGGGTTTCGGGACTAGCGGGGGCTCCTACAATGAGCAGTTCTTC. Its translation is CATSVGGFGTSGGSYNEQFF.

This chain joins TRBV12-3 or TRBV12-4 and TRBJ2-7; 10 bases match TRBD1. This CDR3 spans 12 amino acids. V gave up 3 bases and J gave up 10 bases; unmatched junction bases: 3. The CDR3 DNA reads TGTGCCAGCAGTTTCGACAGGGGGCTTCAGTACTTC. Its protein is CASSFDRGLQYF.